Shown below are 19 T cell receptor beta chains from a single sample sequenced in a study of CD8 T cell repertoires and HIV-1 epitope variants. Sequencing used immunoSEQ multiplex PCR; TCRdb keeps in-frame clones, though not all of them. The sample has about 5,600 clones; 66% are singletons. No cognate antigen is known for these TCRs. The source material was cultured CD8+ T cells derived from PBMCs. The receptors come from a male donor with HIV.

The gene calls are TRBV4-1 and TRBJ2-1, with 7 bases lining up with TRBD2. The CDR3 is made up of 15 amino acids. V shed 4 bases and J 6 bases; nucleotides not matched to a gene: 9. Germline CDR1 is MGHRA and CDR2 is YSYEKL. CDR3 nucleotide sequence: TGCGCCAGCAGCCCTCCTAGCGGACCACTCAATGAGCAGTTCTTC. Protein: CASSPPSGPLNEQFF.

The chain employs TRBV28 and TRBJ2-5; the match to TRBD2 covers 9 bases. After removal of 6 bases from V and 4 bases from J, the junction contained 18 bases not matched to a gene. In germline, CDR1 is MDHEN, CDR2 SYDVKM. The CDR3 consists of 18 residues. Here the CDR3 DNA reads TGTGCCAGCAGACCCCTCGGGGCGGCGGGGGGGCTCTCAGAGACCCAGTACTTC. This sequence encodes CASRPLGAAGGLSETQYF.

The rearrangement links TRBV28 to TRBJ2-7; D uncertain. Germline assignment: CDR1 MDHEN and CDR2 SYDVKM. This CDR3 contains 12 residues. V lost 4 bases and J lost 0, with 4 bases in between. The CDR3 region is CASSSDSYEQYF. In nucleotides, the CDR3 is TGTGCCAGCAGTTCAGACTCCTACGAGCAGTACTTC.

The rearrangement joins TRBV9 to TRBJ2-2; D is ambiguous. The germline CDR1 and CDR2 sequences are SGDLS and YYNGEE. V lost 4 bases to trimming and J lost 1 base, with 11 bases between them. The CDR3 sequence is 15 residues long. The CDR3 DNA reads TGTGCCAGCAGCCTTCCGACTCAGAACACCGGGGAGCTGTTTTTT. This encodes CASSLPTQNTGELFF.

This clone was recorded a few times. This chain connects TRBV9 to TRBJ2-1, with D unclear. V shed 0 bases and J shed 0 bases, with 10 bases lying between them. The CDR3 loop spans 16 amino acids. CDR1 SGDLS and CDR2 YYNGEE come from the germline V gene. The CDR3 is CASSVEAGSSYNEQFF. CDR3 coding DNA: TGTGCCAGCAGCGTAGAAGCCGGTAGCTCCTACAATGAGCAGTTCTTC.

The rearrangement joins TRBV2 to TRBJ2-5; a possible D gene is TRBD2 (6 bases). The length of the CDR3 is 15 residues. The germline V and J ends were trimmed by 7 bases and 5 bases, with 20 bases remaining between them. The germline V gene encodes CDR1 SNHLY and CDR2 FYNNEI. This CDR3 reads CASTPTGGVGETQYF. The DNA of the CDR3 is TGTGCCAGCACGCCGACTGGAGGGGTCGGCGAGACCCAGTACTTC.

The genes are TRBV30 and TRBJ1-4; tentative D call: TRBD1 (5 bases). CDR3 length: 13 amino acids. CDR1 is GTSNPN, CDR2 SVGIG, per germline (reference sequence). The V gene lost 5 bases and the J gene lost 3 bases, with 10 bases spanning the gap. Written as DNA, the CDR3 is TGTGCCTGGGCCCGGGGGGCTAATGAAAAACTGTTTTTT. Amino acid sequence: CAWARGANEKLFF.

This clone was counted a few times. The chain carries TRBV7-9 and TRBJ2-7; D unclear. Trimming stripped 10 bases from V and 9 bases from J, with 16 bases between. Germline values: CDR1 SEHNR, CDR2 FQNEAQ (reference sequence). This CDR3 is 11 amino acids long. The CDR3 spells CATATEGPQYF. The CDR3 region has the DNA TGTGCCACCGCGACGGAAGGGCCGCAGTACTTC.

V gene TRBV28 combines with J gene TRBJ2-6; TRBD1 or TRBD2 may be the D gene (5 bases each). Per the germline V gene, CDR1 is MDHEN and CDR2 is SYDVKM. Trimming left V 2 bases short and J 3 bases short, with 8 bases between. CDR3 size: 15 residues. For the CDR3, the DNA is TGTGCCAGCAGTTTAAGTGGGGGTGGGGCCAACGTCCTGACTTTC. Protein: CASSLSGGGANVLTF.

The rearrangement uses TRBV2 and TRBJ2-1, with TRBD2 matching over 9 bases. This CDR3 has 17 residues. Germline V CDR1 and CDR2: SNHLY, FYNNEI. V gave up 0 bases and J gave up 0 bases; unmatched junction bases: 3. CDR3 region: CASSEANSGSSYNEQFF. For the CDR3, the DNA is TGTGCCAGCAGTGAAGCAAATAGCGGGAGCTCCTACAATGAGCAGTTCTTC.

The CDR3 bases are TGTGCCAGCAGTCTCGGGACAGGGGGCTACGCGGAAAAACTGTTTTTT. The encoded protein is CASSLGTGGYAEKLFF. The rearrangement joins TRBV27 to TRBJ1-4; 12 bases are shared with TRBD1. V trimming: 5 bases; J trimming: 8 bases; junction bases outside the gene matches: 9. Per the germline V gene, CDR1 is MNHEY and CDR2 is SMNVEV (reference sequence). The CDR3 consists of 16 residues.

This clone was detected only a few times. The J gene is TRBJ2-3, the V gene TRBV10-1, with D perhaps TRBD2 (7 bases). Germline CDR1 is WNHNN and CDR2 is SYGVQD (reference sequence). The CDR3 covers 15 residues. Deletions cut 0 bases from V and 5 bases from J, with 12 bases between. In DNA, the CDR3 is TGCGCCAGCAGTGAGTCGGGGGGGCCGGGAGATACGCAGTATTTT. It translates to CASSESGGPGDTQYF.

The V call is TRBV28, the J call TRBJ2-7; D is ambiguous. Germline V gene lookup returns CDR1 MDHEN and CDR2 SYDVKM. The CDR3 has 14 amino acids. The germline V and J ends were trimmed by 5 bases and 3 bases, with 14 bases remaining between them. The DNA of the CDR3 is TGTGCCAGCAGTCCCAACCGACAAGACTACGAGCAGTACTTC. This sequence encodes CASSPNRQDYEQYF.

V usage is TRBV27 and J usage is TRBJ2-2; D remains unclear. The CDR3 has 13 residues. CDR1 and CDR2 from the germline V gene are MNHEY and SMNVEV (reference sequence). Trimming removed 3 bases from V and 7 bases from J, with 9 bases in between. The CDR3, as DNA: TGTGCCAGCAGTTTCGTGGGAAGCGGGGAGCTGTTTTTT. Amino acid sequence: CASSFVGSGELFF.

The gene calls are TRBV7-9 and TRBJ2-7; 8 bases map to TRBD1. V shed 4 bases and J 3 bases; nucleotides not matched to a gene: 14. The CDR3 is 17 amino acids. CDR1 and CDR2 from the germline V gene are SEHNR and FQNEAQ (reference sequence). The CDR3 protein is CASSSTLRGQGIYEQYF. CDR3 sequence (DNA): TGTGCCAGCAGCTCGACCCTGAGAGGACAGGGTATCTACGAGCAGTACTTC.

V and J are TRBV15 and TRBJ2-4, with D possibly TRBD1 on 6 matching bases. The CDR3 length is 15 residues. The ends were cut back, 0 bases at V and 6 bases at J, with 12 bases in the middle. The germline CDR1 and CDR2 sequences are LNHNV and YYDKDF (reference sequence). The CDR3 region has the DNA TGTGCCACCAGCAGAGAGATTGGGGGCGGAAACATTCAGTACTTC. This sequence encodes CATSREIGGGNIQYF.

The rearrangement links TRBV19 to TRBJ1-1; 9 positions agree with TRBD1. Germline V gene data show CDR1 as LNHDA and CDR2 as SQIVND (reference sequence). Trimming removed 5 bases from V and 3 bases from J; junction bases left unmatched: 13. The CDR3 has 17 amino acids. The CDR3 region is CASSPGQGPYGDTEAFF. The CDR3 bases are TGTGCCAGTAGTCCGGGACAGGGACCATATGGGGACACTGAAGCTTTCTTT.

The CDR3 nucleotides are TGTGCCAGCAGTACACAACTGGGGGGCCCGGAGACCCAGTACTTC. Protein sequence: CASSTQLGGPETQYF. The chain is built from TRBV28 and TRBJ2-5, with D possibly called TRBD1 or TRBD2 (6 bases each). Trimming cost V 5 bases and J 5 bases, with 18 bases left between them. Germline V CDR1 and CDR2: MDHEN, SYDVKM. This CDR3 has 15 amino acids.

The V and J genes are TRBV2 and TRBJ2-1; 9 bases match TRBD1. CDR1 is SNHLY, CDR2 FYNNEI, per germline. J gave up 5 bases and V 9 bases, and 5 bases lay outside the gene matches. The length of the CDR3 is 13 residues. The CDR3 here is CASTGGLDNEQFF. The DNA of the CDR3 is TGTGCCAGTACAGGGGGCTTGGACAATGAGCAGTTCTTC.